Here is one T cell receptor (beta chain) with its context. This sample was included in a study of blood T cell repertoires in COVID-19. Study in general: Nucleic acid was either cDNA or gDNA, and it came from T cells, B-cell-depleted T cells, or PBMCs.

Per the authors' pipeline: It was from reference gene primer amplification that nucleated cell counts were estimated. Repertoires were generated with immunoSEQ multiplex PCR, while TCRdb's copy carries only in-frame clones and drops some. For V, J and clone size, that table is used; D and trimming come from the DNA. The repertoire holds about 280,000 clones, with about nine tenths as singletons. The sequenced sample consisted of PBMCs or T cells enriched from blood (not recorded which). This TCR derives from a woman younger than 45 with acute COVID-19.

The CDR3 sequence is CASSLPSGSFNEQFF. The CDR3, as DNA: TGTGCCAGCAGCTTACCTAGCGGGAGTTTCAATGAGCAGTTCTTC. The V gene is TRBV11-1, the J gene TRBJ2-1, with 10 bases fitting TRBD2. The ends lost 2 bases at V and 6 bases at J; junction bases unmatched: 4. The CDR3 totals 15 residues. Germline lookup yields CDR1 SGHAT and CDR2 FQDESV (reference sequence).